This T cell receptor (beta chain) emerged from a study of human T cells and chemical hapten exposure. Study overall: Predominantly women, the patients had alopecia areata, totalis or universalis. The variation in per-sample TCR yields arose mainly from small differences in pooled library volumes.

TCRdb re-called the RACE reads through MiXCR, storing one row per CDR3 protein. The sample includes about 350,000 distinct CDR3 sequences, 4.5% to 5.5% of them seen just once. Trimming removed 2 bases from V and 1 base from J; junction bases left unmatched: 6. There are 16 residues in the CDR3. Germline CDR1 LNHNV, CDR2 YYDKDF (reference sequence). This clonotype was observed many times. Noted time point: pre-sensitization, week 0. Treatment in this sample: therapeutic diphenylcyclopropenone sensitization with weekly scalp DPC. The V gene is TRBV15, the J gene TRBJ2-3; 7 nucleotides align to TRBD1. This receptor was taken from a woman aged 18-35 years with alopecia areata. Some clones in this sample may be carry-over from other donors' samples. The specimen was whole blood, collected in connection with sensitization to the hapten diphenylcyclopropenone (DPC). The CDR3: CATSRSTGAGTDTQYF. The DNA of the CDR3 is TGTGCCACCAGCAGAAGTACAGGGGCTGGCACAGATACGCAGTATTTT.